Listed below are T cell receptor beta chains from one sample, sequenced in a study of control samples from healthy donors and cancer patients. The assay was immunoSEQ multiplex PCR, and TCRdb's table has in-frame clones only and misses some. The sample has over 150,000 clones, approximately 95% seen once. Source material: blood. The receptor set was obtained from a man younger than 30 in good health. The CDR3 runs from the conserved cysteine through the conserved F or W. Clone size is given for some rows only: seen once, a few or many times, or a class if the clone is expanded.

>TRBV9|TRBJ2-1|.
CASSVSGGDNSYNEQFF
>TRBV24-1|TRBJ2-3|.
CATSDRTEKADTQYF
>TRBV5-6|TRBJ1-4|.
CASSLEDRPNEKLFF
>TRBV6-1|TRBJ1-1|.
CASSDRGVTEAFF
>TRBV27|TRBJ1-1|.
CASTRRGRWTEAFF
>TRBV18|TRBJ1-1|.
CASSPPGWGKRAFF
>TRBV14|TRBJ2-7|.
CASSQAAGVDRSYEQYF
>TRBV2|TRBJ2-7|.
CASTLAGGLSYEQYF
>TRBV7-6|TRBJ2-5|.
CASSLGLAGGQETQYF
>TRBV19|TRBJ1-3|.
CASSRWGTSSGNTIYF
>TRBV27|TRBJ1-5|.
CASSVTRGMQPQHF
>TRBV19|TRBJ2-2|.
CASSERGAYTGELFF
>TRBV28|TRBJ1-5|.
CASSLGSRSSQPQHF
>TRBV30|TRBJ2-5|.
CAWSQGQEETQYF
>TRBV3-1/TRBV3-2|TRBJ1-2|.
CASSQGQSYGYTF
>TRBV6-4|TRBJ2-1|.
CASSGTVGGGEQFF
>TRBV6-4|TRBJ1-1|.
CASIGQGGTEAFF
>TRBV2|TRBJ2-7|.
CASSGDRGGYEQYF
>TRBV5-1|TRBJ2-7|.
CASSLEAGIYEQYF
>TRBV12-3/TRBV12-4|TRBJ2-5|.
CASSPSGGETQYF
>TRBV13|TRBJ1-2|.
CASSWRPGGGYTF
>TRBV10-3|TRBJ2-7|.
CAISESGQSSSYEQYF
>TRBV5-1|TRBJ1-4|.
CASSTGQAGTNEKLFF
>TRBV19|TRBJ1-5|once
CASSISNQPQHF